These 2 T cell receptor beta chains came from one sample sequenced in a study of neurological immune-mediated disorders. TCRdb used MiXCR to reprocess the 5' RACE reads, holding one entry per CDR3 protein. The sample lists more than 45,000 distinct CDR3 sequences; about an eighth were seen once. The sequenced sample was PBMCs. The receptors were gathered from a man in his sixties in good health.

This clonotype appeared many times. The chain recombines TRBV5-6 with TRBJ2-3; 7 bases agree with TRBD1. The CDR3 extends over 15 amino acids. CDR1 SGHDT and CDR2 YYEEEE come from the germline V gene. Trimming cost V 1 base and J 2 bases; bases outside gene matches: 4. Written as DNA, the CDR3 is TGTGCCAGCAGCTTGTGGGACAGATACACAGATACGCAGTATTTT. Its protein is CASSLWDRYTDTQYF.

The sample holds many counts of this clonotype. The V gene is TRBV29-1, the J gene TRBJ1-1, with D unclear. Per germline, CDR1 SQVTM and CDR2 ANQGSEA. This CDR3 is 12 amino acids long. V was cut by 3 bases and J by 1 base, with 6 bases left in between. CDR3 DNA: TGCAGCGTTGAGCCGGCGAACACTGAAGCTTTCTTT. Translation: CSVEPANTEAFF. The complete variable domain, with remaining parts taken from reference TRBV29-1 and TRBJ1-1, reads SAVISQKPSRDICQRGTSLTIQCQVDSQVTMMFWYRQQPGQSLTLIATANQGSEATYESGFVIDKFPISRPNLTFSTLTVSNMSPEDSSIYLCSVEPANTEAFFGQGTRLTVV.